The 19 T cell receptor beta chains below come from one sample, sequenced in a study of blood T cell repertoires in COVID-19. The table came from immunoSEQ multiplex PCR; TCRdb's copy has only in-frame clones and leaves some out. The table has 50,000 to 70,000 clones, around three quarters seen once. Sample: peripheral blood. The receptor source for this set is a man aged 55-75 years with acute or convalescent COVID-19.

The J gene is TRBJ1-2, the V gene TRBV27, with TRBD1 matching 10 bases. The germline V gene has CDR1 MNHEY and CDR2 SMNVEV (reference sequence). The CDR3 has 16 residues. The trim removed 6 bases at V and 4 bases at J, leaving 11 bases unmatched. CDR3 nucleotides: TGTGCCAGCAGACCCGGGACAGGGGACTCCAGCTATGGCTACACCTTC. As protein: CASRPGTGDSSYGYTF.

The rearrangement links TRBV9 to TRBJ2-3, with TRBD1 as a possible D gene (6 bases). Germline V CDR1 and CDR2: SGDLS, YYNGEE. The CDR3 has 14 amino acids. Trimming removed 0 bases at V and 3 bases at J, with 8 bases between. The CDR3 DNA reads as TGTGCCAGCAGCGTAGAGGGGGATACAGATACGCAGTATTTT. Translating it yields CASSVEGDTDTQYF. Full variable domain (missing parts from reference TRBV9 and TRBJ2-3): DSGVTQTPKHLITATGQRVTLRCSPRSGDLSVYWYQQSLDQGLQFLIQYYNGEERAKGNILERFSAQQFPDLHSELNLSSLELGDSALYFCASSVEGDTDTQYFGPGTRLTVL.

This chain connects TRBV2 to TRBJ1-3; D ambiguous. Per the germline V gene, CDR1 is SNHLY and CDR2 is FYNNEI. The CDR3 spans 14 residues. V lost 0 bases and J 4 bases, leaving 7 bases between the germline ends. The CDR3 DNA follows: TGTGCCAGCAGTGAAGCGCGTCTGGGAAACACCATATATTTT. Protein sequence: CASSEARLGNTIYF.

V gene TRBV6-5 combines with J gene TRBJ2-3; D gene unclear. Trimming removed 5 bases at V and 6 bases at J, with 15 bases between. The CDR3 length is 14 residues. Germline loops: CDR1 MNHEY, CDR2 SVGAGI. DNA for the CDR3: TGTGCCAGCAGTATAAAGAGGTACTCGGATACGCAGTATTTT. Translated, it gives CASSIKRYSDTQYF.

In this sample, this clone turned up a few times. The chain has TRBV6-6 and TRBJ2-3; no clear D. V shed 5 bases and J shed 14 bases, with 14 bases lying between them. CDR1 and CDR2 (germline): MNHNY, SVGAGI (reference sequence). The CDR3 loop spans 11 amino acids. The DNA of the CDR3 is TGTGCCAGCAGTGCCGAGAAGAAAAGGTATTTT. Translating gives CASSAEKKRYF.

The V call is TRBV27, the J call TRBJ1-6; 7 bases agree with TRBD1. This CDR3 is 18 amino acids long. Germline assignment: CDR1 MNHEY and CDR2 SMNVEV (reference sequence). V trimming: 5 bases; J trimming: 4 bases; junction bases outside the gene matches: 14. Here the CDR3 DNA reads TGTGCCAGCAGTCGATCTACAGGGGAAACGGTTTATAATTCACCCCTCCACTTT. Amino acid sequence: CASSRSTGETVYNSPLHF.

This sequence joins TRBV6-2 or TRBV6-3 and TRBJ1-1; TRBD1 is a possible D gene (6 bases). The CDR3 is 15 residues long. Trimming pared 6 bases from V and 4 bases from J, leaving 18 bases between. Germline assignment: CDR1 MNHEY and CDR2 SVGEGT. The CDR3 DNA follows: TGTGCCAGCAGCATCCTATCAGGGGCGGGCACTGAAGCTTTCTTT. It translates to CASSILSGAGTEAFF.

The V and J genes are TRBV13 and TRBJ2-7; the match to TRBD1 covers 9 bases. Germline V gene sequence: CDR1 PRHDT, CDR2 FYEKMQ (reference sequence). Losses at the gene ends were 4 bases for V and 7 bases for J; bases not matched to a gene: 11. This CDR3 comprises 15 residues. CDR3 sequence: CASSSGDRAFMEQYF. The CDR3 DNA follows: TGTGCCAGCAGCTCTGGGGACAGGGCATTTATGGAGCAGTACTTC.

V gene TRBV19 combines with J gene TRBJ1-5; no firm D call. Trimming shortened V by 3 bases and J by 7 bases, and 16 bases separated the two germline ends. This CDR3 is built from 15 residues. In germline, CDR1 is LNHDA, CDR2 SQIVND (reference sequence). CDR3 DNA: TGTGCCAGTAGTATTGGCGGCGCGGTCTACCAGCCCCAGCATTTT. Residues: CASSIGGAVYQPQHF.

This chain connects TRBV30 to TRBJ1-6; D is possibly TRBD1 (5 bases). V was pared by 4 bases and J by 10 bases, with 14 bases between. The germline V gene encodes CDR1 GTSNPN and CDR2 SVGIG (reference sequence). The CDR3 is 13 amino acids. DNA for the CDR3: TGTGCCTGGAATTATGAGGGGAGGTCACCCCTCCACTTT. The encoded protein is CAWNYEGRSPLHF.

The V gene is TRBV5-4, the J gene TRBJ1-1; 9 bases fit TRBD1. Germline CDR1 is SGHNT and CDR2 is YYREEE (reference sequence). The CDR3 runs to 12 residues. Trimming cost V 2 bases and J 10 bases; bases outside gene matches: 3. DNA for the CDR3: TGTGCCAGCAGCTTCGGGACAGGGTTAGCTTTCTTT. It translates to CASSFGTGLAFF.

This chain links TRBV5-1 with TRBJ2-7; D may be TRBD1 (6 bases). V dropped 4 bases and J dropped 5 bases, with 16 bases sitting between them. This CDR3 comprises 14 residues. Germline V gene data show CDR1 as SGHRS and CDR2 as YFSETQ. The CDR3 nucleotides read TGCGCCAGCAGCCCCACGGGACATAGCGACGAGCAGTACTTC. It translates to CASSPTGHSDEQYF. Supplemented by reference TRBV5-1 and TRBJ2-7, the full variable domain reads KAGVTQTPRYLIKTRGQQVTLSCSPISGHRSVSWYQQTPGQGLQFLFEYFSETQRNKGNFPGRFSGRQFSNSRSEMNVSTLELGDSALYLCASSPTGHSDEQYFGPGTRLTVT.

This clone was observed a handful of times. Germline is not matched at one junction end, which may reflect a read error. The chain is built from TRBV5-6 and TRBJ1-3, with D tentatively TRBD1 (6 bases). The CDR3 runs 15 residues. Germline V gene data show CDR1 as SGHDT and CDR2 as YYEEEE. The CDR3 region is CASSTGPQPGNTIYF. The CDR3 nucleotides are TGTGCCAGCAGCACAGGGCCCCAGCCTGGGAACACCATATATTTT.

This CDR3 is CASSKLPQGRGEQYF. In nucleotides, the CDR3 is TGTGCCAGCAGCAAACTACCTCAGGGAAGAGGCGAGCAGTACTTC. The rearrangement links TRBV21-1 to TRBJ2-7; the table's D call, TRBD1, has no DNA check behind it. TRBV21-1 is described as a pseudogene. The CDR3 has 15 residues.

The chain has TRBV5-4 and TRBJ1-2; D is possibly TRBD1 (6 bases). CDR3 length: 13 amino acids. V was pared by 3 bases and J by 4 bases, with 10 bases between. Looked up from germline, CDR1 is SGHNT and CDR2 is YYREEE (reference sequence). The CDR3 loop reads CASSSEGVYGYTF. In DNA form, the CDR3 reads TGTGCCAGCAGCTCCGAGGGGGTCTATGGCTACACCTTC.

The gene calls are TRBV11-1 and TRBJ2-2, with a possible D match to TRBD1 (6 bases). Germline CDR1 SGHAT, CDR2 FQDESV (reference sequence). The CDR3 runs 15 residues. The V and J ends lost 2 bases and 4 bases respectively, with 11 bases between them. The DNA for the CDR3 is TGTGCCAGCAGCTTACGGGACACCGGCACCGGGGAGCTGTTTTTT. Its translation: CASSLRDTGTGELFF.

This sequence joins TRBV5-1 and TRBJ2-7; TRBD1 aligns across 11 bases. This CDR3 has 14 amino acids. V shed 3 bases and J 5 bases; nucleotides not matched to a gene: 4. CDR1 and CDR2 (germline): SGHRS, YFSETQ. The CDR3 DNA reads as TGCGCCAGCAGCTCGCGGACAGGGGGCAACGAGCAGTACTTC. Translated, it gives CASSSRTGGNEQYF.

The chain is built from TRBV9 and TRBJ2-1; TRBD2 matches 10 bases. In germline, CDR1 is SGDLS, CDR2 YYNGEE. The CDR3 is 15 amino acids. J was trimmed by 8 bases and V by 7 bases; bases with no gene match: 12. CDR3 region: CASSLSGGASDEQFF. The DNA of the CDR3 is TGTGCCAGCTCTCTAAGCGGGGGGGCTTCAGATGAGCAGTTCTTC.

The chain couples TRBV19 to TRBJ1-5; D possibly corresponds to TRBD1 (6 bases). This CDR3 comprises 12 residues. Trimming pared 8 bases from V and 6 bases from J, leaving 11 bases between. The V gene's germline CDR1 is LNHDA and CDR2 SQIVND (reference sequence). The CDR3 DNA sequence: TGTGCCAGTCGGGACAACTCTCAGCCCCAGCATTTT. This sequence encodes CASRDNSQPQHF.